Detailed here is one T cell receptor (beta chain). Its antigen remains unidentified. These data originate in a study of OX40 agonist ivuxolimab in advanced cancers. Study summary: Every patient in dose escalation had hepatocellular carcinoma, melanoma, renal cell or head and neck cancer.

Whole-study results and caveats: Both blood CD4+ and CD8+ T cells showed clonal growth by week 6 at 0.1 to 3.0 mg/kg.

Trimming shortened V by 4 bases and J by 10 bases, and 16 bases separated the two germline ends. The CDR3 consists of 13 residues. Looked up from germline, CDR1 is SNHLY and CDR2 is FYNNEI. Method: immunoSEQ multiplex PCR; TCRdb's copy keeps in-frame clones and lacks some. There are about 100,000 clones in the sample; 91% occur only once, and around 0.61% lies in the top ten. The chain links TRBV2 to TRBJ1-1; TRBD1 might be the D (6 bases). The TCR was taken from an adult with an advanced solid tumor such as melanoma, head and neck, liver or kidney cancer. The source was CD4+ or CD8+ T cells sorted from blood, collected in a trial of the OX40 agonist ivuxolimab. The CDR3 DNA is TGTGCCAGCAGTGGGCAACAGGGTGGAGTAGCTTTCTTT. Its protein is CASSGQQGGVAFF.